This TCR beta chain was sequenced during a study of blood T cell repertoires in COVID-19. Study-level background: Samples taken during acute and convalescent COVID-19 were collected in the United States, Italy and Spain.

The V and J ends lost 1 base and 6 bases respectively, with 16 bases between them. Germline CDR1 MNHEY, CDR2 SMNVEV (reference sequence). The CDR3 totals 15 residues. Authors' data handling: How many nucleated cells were present was estimated from reference gene primer amplification. Produced via immunoSEQ multiplex PCR; TCRdb's table is partial and in-frame only. That table is the source of V, J and clone size, and D and trimming were worked out from the DNA. Among 90,000 to 120,000 clones, about 89% were seen once, and the ten largest hold roughly 1.2%. Sequencing was performed on peripheral blood. The receptor's source is a woman between 25 and 40 years old with acute or convalescent COVID-19. The V and J genes are TRBV27 and TRBJ2-7; tentatively, D is TRBD1 (6 bases). The CDR3 DNA reads as TGTGCCAGCAGTTTATGGGGTTCGACAGGACGCGAGCAGTACTTC. Its translation is CASSLWGSTGREQYF.